This is a list of T cell receptor beta chains from one sample in a study of blood T cell repertoires in COVID-19. Clones were read by immunoSEQ multiplex PCR, and TCRdb kept only the in-frame ones, dropping some. The sample comprises some 66,000 clones, 75% to 80% of which are singletons, and roughly 47% rests with the top ten. The sequencing input was peripheral blood. These receptor sequences come from an elderly woman with acute or convalescent COVID-19. The conserved cysteine and the conserved F or W are not part of the CDR3 here.

v_call: TRBV28; cdr3_length: 11; cdr3_aa: ASSLSGFTEAF
v_call: TRBV11-1; cdr3_length: 12; cdr3_aa: ASSPQVSSYEQY
v_call: TRBV7-2; cdr3_length: 13; cdr3_aa: ASAAQGAFYNEQF
v_call: TRBV2; cdr3_length: 13; cdr3_aa: ASSRQSSGANVLT
v_call: TRBV10-3; cdr3_length: 13; cdr3_aa: AISERPGGEETQY
v_call: TRBV3-1/TRBV3-2; cdr3_length: 15; cdr3_aa: ASSTRSGTANTGELF
v_call: TRBV4-2; cdr3_length: 14; cdr3_aa: ASSEEGQAPGGELF
v_call: TRBV28; cdr3_length: 12; cdr3_aa: ASSSPGQGVVAF
v_call: TRBV29-1; cdr3_length: 12; cdr3_aa: SVGSGKGTGELF
v_call: TRBV28; cdr3_length: 13; cdr3_aa: ASSAAGGGKYEQY
v_call: TRBV19; cdr3_length: 11; cdr3_aa: ARWEGREAEQY
v_call: TRBV12-3/TRBV12-4; cdr3_length: 9; cdr3_aa: ASSYGYEQY
v_call: TRBV6-5; cdr3_length: 9; cdr3_aa: ASRQGTEAF
v_call: TRBV6-4; cdr3_length: 12; cdr3_aa: ASSAWDRGNEQF
v_call: TRBV24-1; cdr3_length: 11; cdr3_aa: ATMGEGTGEAF
v_call: TRBV30; cdr3_length: 10; cdr3_aa: AWSTEGNTIY
v_call: TRBV19; cdr3_length: 12; cdr3_aa: ASSQGQGFYGYT
v_call: TRBV24-1; cdr3_length: 15; cdr3_aa: ATSDHSGTAYQETQY
v_call: TRBV6-5; cdr3_length: 11; cdr3_aa: ASSDNYGNTIY
v_call: TRBV28; cdr3_length: 13; cdr3_aa: ASSYGTGEGQPQH
v_call: TRBV28; cdr3_length: 15; cdr3_aa: ASRRLAWNLTPNEQF
v_call: TRBV28; cdr3_length: 13; cdr3_aa: ASSFGAGGPYEQY
v_call: TRBV2; cdr3_length: 13; cdr3_aa: ASSGSRSGANVLT
v_call: TRBV3-1/TRBV3-2; cdr3_length: 15; cdr3_aa: ASSPGVYGYSNQPQH
v_call: TRBV7-6; cdr3_length: 13; cdr3_aa: ASSPRDTKGNEQF
v_call: TRBV6-5; cdr3_length: 11; cdr3_aa: ASSDGQGARAF
v_call: TRBV30; cdr3_length: 11; cdr3_aa: AWRGRGGNEQF
v_call: TRBV2; cdr3_length: 12; cdr3_aa: ASSPRLTTDTQY
v_call: TRBV2; cdr3_length: 13; cdr3_aa: ASSGGTVMNTEAF
v_call: TRBV11-2; cdr3_length: 11; cdr3_aa: ASSPGRDYEQY
v_call: TRBV6-2/TRBV6-3; cdr3_length: 12; cdr3_aa: ASSYSVQGYKLF
v_call: TRBV7-3; cdr3_length: 13; cdr3_aa: ASSLLASGSDEQF
v_call: TRBV7-8; cdr3_length: 16; cdr3_aa: ASSSEGLAGGRPYEQY
v_call: TRBV13; cdr3_length: 13; cdr3_aa: ASSLMDRGGYEQY
v_call: TRBV11-2; cdr3_length: 14; cdr3_aa: ASSPSLEAGYNEQF
v_call: TRBV27; cdr3_length: 14; cdr3_aa: ASSPGQSKSYNEQF
v_call: TRBV21-1; cdr3_length: 13; cdr3_aa: ASSKVTGVIYEQY
v_call: TRBV7-7; cdr3_length: 14; cdr3_aa: ASSPATGGFQETQY
v_call: TRBV7-3; cdr3_length: 14; cdr3_aa: ASSQMRSGEYNEQF
v_call: TRBV27; cdr3_length: 10; cdr3_aa: ASSLFRDEQY
v_call: TRBV28; cdr3_length: 11; cdr3_aa: ASSLRGPGELF
v_call: TRBV4-2; cdr3_length: 12; cdr3_aa: ASSQDRGIYGYT
v_call: TRBV28; cdr3_length: 15; cdr3_aa: ATSPLGARGMNTEAF
v_call: TRBV28; cdr3_length: 11; cdr3_aa: ASANIYPDTQY
v_call: TRBV7-6; cdr3_length: 12; cdr3_aa: ASSPRQSSYEQY
v_call: TRBV5-1; cdr3_length: 14; cdr3_aa: ASSPVRTGSGNTIY
v_call: TRBV18; cdr3_length: 12; cdr3_aa: ASSPTGWDTEAF
v_call: TRBV7-9; cdr3_length: 13; cdr3_aa: ASTNRAWDTGELF
v_call: TRBV2; cdr3_length: 11; cdr3_aa: ASSGTGAYEQY
v_call: TRBV6-5; cdr3_length: 12; cdr3_aa: ASSSVQRGAEAF
v_call: TRBV5-1; cdr3_length: 9; cdr3_aa: ASSPGETQY
v_call: TRBV13; cdr3_length: 14; cdr3_aa: ASSLRLGQGAGEQY